Following are 12 T cell receptor beta chains from one sample sequenced in a study of blood T cells in healthy people across ages (dated by TCRdb to the mid-2010s). Preparation of the library involved 5' RACE. Instrument used: Illumina HiSeq 2500. The second PCR ran for roughly 7 to 11 cycles and used a J-beta primer mix along with a sample-barcoded 5' primer. The raw public reads went through TCRdb reprocessing: fastp at Q25, MiXCR clone calling, in-frame beta chains kept. Each CDR3 protein appears once, grouped with its most common genes and DNA. For this sample there are approximately 800,000 distinct CDR3 sequences; 35% to 50% appear just once. The top ten clonotypes cover approximately 18% of the sample. Source material: blood. The receptor set was obtained from a man of 80 years or more in good health.

The rearrangement joins TRBV28 to TRBJ2-1; 8 bases match TRBD1. V lost 3 bases and J lost 6; bases outside the gene matches: 7. This CDR3 region has 15 residues. Per germline, CDR1 MDHEN and CDR2 SYDVKM. The CDR3 region is CASSLGQDGTNEQFF. The CDR3 nucleotides read TGTGCCAGCAGTTTGGGACAGGATGGGACCAATGAGCAGTTCTTC.

This clonotype was detected only a few times. This chain uses TRBV6-5 with TRBJ2-1; maybe TRBD2 (6 bases). The CDR3 totals 16 residues. Germline values: CDR1 MNHEY, CDR2 SVGAGI. The V and J ends lost 5 bases and 2 bases respectively, with 16 bases between them. CDR3: CASSQDGSRTYNEQFF. The CDR3 nucleotides are TGTGCCAGCAGTCAGGACGGGAGCAGGACCTACAATGAGCAGTTCTTC.

This clonotype was seen only a few times. The CDR3 DNA sequence: TGTGCCACCAGTGATTACCAAGGGGGGAATGAGCAGTTCTTC. It translates to CATSDYQGGNEQFF. This chain uses TRBV24-1 with TRBJ2-1, with D possibly called TRBD1 or TRBD2 (6 bases each). Germline loops: CDR1 KGHDR, CDR2 SFDVKD. The CDR3 contains 14 residues. The germline V and J ends were trimmed by 2 bases and 7 bases, with 11 bases remaining between them.

The chain is built from TRBV28 and TRBJ1-2, with 8 bases that match TRBD1. CDR1 and CDR2 (germline): MDHEN, SYDVKM. The CDR3 runs 14 residues. V was clipped by 6 bases and J by 7 bases; unmatched bases: 10. The CDR3 DNA is TGTGCCAGCAGCTTTACTTCTGGACAGGGTGGCTACACCTTC. It codes for CASSFTSGQGGYTF.

V is TRBV7-2 and J is TRBJ1-3; no firm D call. The CDR3 spans 14 residues. CDR1 and CDR2 from the germline V gene are SGHTA and FQGNSA. V was cut by 5 bases and J by 0 bases, with 8 bases left in between. The CDR3 region is CASSPSTSGNTIYF. Here the CDR3 DNA reads TGTGCCAGCAGCCCTTCAACCTCTGGAAACACCATATATTTT.

This clonotype was detected many times. V is TRBV20-1 and J is TRBJ1-5, with a tentative D call TRBD1 (5 bases). Looked up from germline, CDR1 is DFQATT and CDR2 is SNEGSKA (reference sequence). Trimming took off 1 base at V and 5 bases at J, with 15 bases between the two ends. CDR3 length equals 15 residues. CDR3 DNA: TGCAGTGCTAGAGGACTACAGGACCCCGATCAGCCCCAGCATTTT. It encodes CSARGLQDPDQPQHF.

This clonotype was recorded a few times. The V and J genes are TRBV3-1 and TRBJ2-7, with TRBD1 matching over 7 bases. The CDR3 extends over 15 amino acids. V shed 1 base and J 1 base; nucleotides not matched to a gene: 4. Per germline, CDR1 LGHDT and CDR2 YNNKEL (reference sequence). The CDR3, as DNA: TGTGCCAGCAGCCAAGGTGTGACAGGGTCCTACGAGCAGTACTTC. It specifies CASSQGVTGSYEQYF.

This clonotype was seen a few times. The chain uses TRBV10-3 and TRBJ2-5; D uncertain. Germline lookup yields CDR1 ENHRY and CDR2 SYGVKD. V lost 2 bases to trimming and J lost 2 bases, with 12 bases between them. The CDR3 spans 15 residues. The CDR3 DNA is TGTGCCATCAGTGAGCCCGGACGGTCACAAGAGACCCAGTACTTC. It encodes CAISEPGRSQETQYF.

This clonotype has at least ten counts. V is TRBV11-2 and J is TRBJ2-4; TRBD1 matches 8 bases. The ends lost 3 bases at V and 3 bases at J; junction bases unmatched: 4. Germline V gene data show CDR1 as SGHAT and CDR2 as FQNNGV. This CDR3 is built from 15 residues. CDR3 sequence reads: CASSFGQGGKNIQYF. The CDR3 coding sequence is TGTGCCAGCAGCTTCGGACAGGGTGGCAAAAACATTCAGTACTTC.

The rearrangement links TRBV28 to TRBJ1-1; 7 positions agree with TRBD1. J was trimmed by 6 bases and V by 1 base; bases with no gene match: 5. This CDR3 spans 14 amino acids. CDR1 is MDHEN and CDR2 is SYDVKM in the germline V gene. This CDR3 reads CASSLYGGGAEAFF. DNA of the CDR3: TGTGCCAGCAGTTTATATGGAGGGGGCGCTGAAGCTTTCTTT.

In its sample, this clonotype was seen a few times. This chain connects TRBV7-8 to TRBJ2-1, with TRBD2 matching over 10 bases. V lost 3 bases, J lost 7 bases, and 6 bases stayed unmatched. This CDR3 region has 15 residues. The germline V gene encodes CDR1 SGHVS and CDR2 FQNEAQ. The CDR3 bases are TGTGCCAGCAGCTTTCCTAGCGGGAGTGGGAATGAGCAGTTCTTC. Residues: CASSFPSGSGNEQFF. Together with reference TRBV7-8 and TRBJ2-1, the CDR3 gives the full variable domain: GAGVSQSPRYKVAKRGQDVALRCDPISGHVSLFWYQQALGQGPEFLTYFQNEAQLDKSGLPSDRFFAERPEGSVSTLKIQRTQQEDSAVYLCASSFPSGSGNEQFFGPGTRLTVL.

This clonotype was detected only once. A read error may be the cause here, since a much bigger clone is one base away. This chain joins TRBV7-3 and TRBJ2-3; D gene uncertain. Germline-derived CDR1 and CDR2 are SGHTA and FQGTGA. The length of the CDR3 is 13 residues. DNA of the CDR3: TGTGCCAGCAGCTTATTGGGCACAAATACGCAGTATTTT. Residues: CASSLLGTNTQYF.